This TCR beta chain was profiled in a study of blood T cell repertoires in COVID-19. In the study overall: Both acute and convalescent COVID-19 samples were obtained from the United States, Italy and Spain. PBMCs, B-cell-depleted T cells, or T cells provided the cDNA or gDNA that made up the material.

The germline gives CDR1 MGHRA, CDR2 YSYEKL. This CDR3 has 16 residues. V gave up 1 base and J gave up 4 bases; unmatched junction bases: 7. Under the authors' procedure: Reference gene primer amplification in the assay estimated nucleated cell counts. Clones were sequenced by immunoSEQ multiplex PCR, and TCRdb holds only the in-frame ones, with some missing. The V and J calls and clone size are taken from that table; D and trimming were inferred from the DNA. In the table there are 250,000 to 300,000 clones, approximately 85% of which are singletons. This clonotype was sampled from a woman in her 70s with acute or convalescent COVID-19. Sample: peripheral blood. The rearrangement uses TRBV4-1 and TRBJ1-2, with 9 bases aligning to TRBD1. Here the CDR3 reads CASSQAPLTGGYGYTF. The CDR3 bases are TGCGCCAGCAGCCAAGCTCCTTTGACAGGGGGCTATGGCTACACCTTC.